This T cell receptor beta chain comes out of a study of Graves' ophthalmopathy and Graves' hyperthyroidism. In its sample, this clonotype was seen many times. Its antigen is not known. Investigators amplified TCR beta CDR3 regions from RNA transcripts. In the first round, RT-PCR was carried out with HTBI primers, and a multiplex PCR formed the second round. TCRdb processed the multiplex PCR reads anew with MiXCR; each CDR3 protein has one entry. Of about 210,000 distinct CDR3 sequences in the sample, under 30% are singletons; the top ten hold over 7.5%. The CDR3 spans 17 residues. Germline V gene data show CDR1 as MNHNS and CDR2 as SASEGT. After removal of 0 bases from V and 2 bases from J, the junction contained 9 bases not matched to a gene. Overall study results and limits: Ophthalmopathy progression predictions by the model showed approximately 79% specificity and over 60% sensitivity.

The V gene is TRBV6-1, the J gene TRBJ2-7; 8 bases align to TRBD1. The sample was peripheral blood. This TCR was recovered from a man aged 45-65 years with Graves' ophthalmopathy. CDR3 coding DNA: TGTGCCAGCAGTGAAGCTCCCACCGGGACAGGAGCCTACGAGCAGTACTTC. Its translation is CASSEAPTGTGAYEQYF.